What follows are 20 T cell receptor beta chains derived from one specimen sequenced in a study of blood T cell repertoires in COVID-19. Profiled with immunoSEQ multiplex PCR; TCRdb holds only in-frame clones, not every one. The table records approximately 96,000 clones, 70% to 90% of them present only once. Sequencing was done on a sample of peripheral blood. The receptors were gathered from an elderly woman with acute or convalescent COVID-19.

The chain has TRBV5-1 and TRBJ2-7; TRBD2 agrees at 11 bases. With V trimmed by 3 bases and J by 2 bases, 4 bases remained unmatched. This CDR3 contains 15 residues. The germline gives CDR1 SGHRS, CDR2 YFSETQ. The CDR3 DNA is TGCGCCAGCAGCTCAGGACTAGCGGGTACCTACGAGCAGTACTTC. As protein: CASSSGLAGTYEQYF.

V usage is TRBV2 and J usage is TRBJ2-7; the D is unclear. Trimming took off 2 bases at V and 4 bases at J, with 12 bases between the two ends. The CDR3 is made up of 14 amino acids. The germline V gene has CDR1 SNHLY and CDR2 FYNNEI. CDR3 in amino acids: CASSEQAGKYEQYF. The DNA for the CDR3 is TGTGCCAGCAGTGAACAGGCTGGAAAGTACGAGCAGTACTTC. Variable domain in full (rest from reference TRBV2 and TRBJ2-7): EPEVTQTPSHQVTQMGQEVILRCVPISNHLYFYWYRQILGQKVEFLVSFYNNEISEKSEIFDDQFSVERPDGSNFTLKIRSTKLEDSAMYFCASSEQAGKYEQYFGPGTRLTVT.

The CDR3 is CASSLLGALNTEAFF. The CDR3 DNA sequence: TGTGCCAGCAGCCTACTTGGGGCACTGAACACTGAAGCTTTCTTT. The rearrangement links TRBV6-2 or TRBV6-3 to TRBJ1-1; a possible D gene is TRBD1 (5 bases). Germline V lookup: CDR1 MNHEY, CDR2 SVGEGT. V shed 6 bases and J shed 0 bases, with 14 bases lying between them. CDR3 length: 15 amino acids.

V and J are TRBV19 and TRBJ1-1, with D uncertain. The length of the CDR3 is 13 residues. Germline assignment: CDR1 LNHDA and CDR2 SQIVND (reference sequence). Trimming pared 7 bases from V and 8 bases from J, leaving 17 bases between. The CDR3 loop reads CASTPSGGHEAFF. The CDR3 bases are TGTGCCAGTACCCCATCGGGAGGCCACGAAGCTTTCTTT. Drawing the rest from reference TRBV19 and TRBJ1-1, the complete variable domain is DGGITQSPKYLFRKEGQNVTLSCEQNLNHDAMYWYRQDPGQGLRLIYYSQIVNDFQKGDIAEGYSVSREKKESFPLTVTSAQKNPTAFYLCASTPSGGHEAFFGQGTRLTVV.

V gene TRBV28 combines with J gene TRBJ1-2; D ambiguous. The V gene's germline CDR1 is MDHEN and CDR2 SYDVKM. CDR3 length equals 14 residues. V lost 0 bases and J lost 2, with 7 bases in between. CDR3: CASSLWGSNYGYTF. The DNA of the CDR3 is TGTGCCAGCAGTTTATGGGGCAGCAACTATGGCTACACCTTC.

The J gene is TRBJ2-1, the V gene TRBV2; 8 bases line up with TRBD2. The ends lost 4 bases at V and 4 bases at J; junction bases unmatched: 3. This CDR3 region has 14 residues. CDR1 and CDR2 (germline): SNHLY, FYNNEI. The CDR3 reads CASSVQRGYNEQFF. CDR3 in DNA: TGTGCCAGCAGTGTTCAGCGGGGGTACAATGAGCAGTTCTTC.

On this clone itself: Germline is not matched at one junction end, which may reflect a read error. The chain links TRBV7-7 to TRBJ2-5, with no clear D. Looked up from germline, CDR1 is SSHAT and CDR2 is FNYEAQ (reference sequence). The CDR3 extends over 15 amino acids. CDR3 DNA: TGTGCTAGCAGCTTAGCCCCCCAGGAACAAGAGACCCAGTACTTC. Protein sequence: CASSLAPQEQETQYF.

This chain links TRBV5-6 with TRBJ1-2; D is perhaps TRBD1 (6 bases). The CDR3 consists of 15 residues. The V gene lost 4 bases and the J gene lost 2 bases, with 15 bases spanning the gap. Germline CDR1 reads SGHDT; CDR2 reads YYEEEE. This chain's CDR3 is CASSPTGPVNYGYTF. In nucleotides, the CDR3 is TGTGCCAGCAGCCCAACAGGGCCTGTCAACTATGGCTACACCTTC.

This clone was counted between two and nine times. This rearrangement joins TRBV7-9 to TRBJ2-7; weak D call: TRBD2 (6 bases). This CDR3 is 14 amino acids long. Trimming removed 1 base from V and 7 bases from J, with 14 bases in between. Germline-derived CDR1 and CDR2 are SEHNR and FQNEAQ (reference sequence). The CDR3 DNA follows: TGTGCCAGCAGCTTAGTGGGACTCCCTAATGAGCAGTACTTC. Encoded protein: CASSLVGLPNEQYF. Complete variable domain (other parts from reference TRBV7-9 and TRBJ2-7): DTGVSQNPRHKITKRGQNVTFRCDPISEHNRLYWYRQTLGQGPEFLTYFQNEAQLEKSRLLSDRFSAERPKGSFSTLEIQRTEQGDSAMYLCASSLVGLPNEQYFGPGTRLTVT.

V gene TRBV6-2 or TRBV6-3 combines with J gene TRBJ2-1, with 8 bases fitting TRBD1. The CDR3 covers 15 residues. Germline V gene sequence: CDR1 MNHEY, CDR2 SVGEGT. The V and J ends lost 5 bases and 6 bases, in that order; junction bases with no gene match: 9. The CDR3 sequence: CASSLPQGARNEQFF. DNA for the CDR3: TGTGCCAGCAGTCTGCCGCAGGGGGCTCGCAATGAGCAGTTCTTC.

This clone was detected only once. This chain links TRBV19 with TRBJ1-1, with 7 bases lining up with TRBD1. CDR3 length equals 13 residues. The trim removed 4 bases at V and 6 bases at J, leaving 5 bases unmatched. The V gene's germline CDR1 is LNHDA and CDR2 SQIVND (reference sequence). CDR3 residues: CASSTGTVSEAFF. In nucleotides, the CDR3 is TGTGCCAGTAGTACCGGGACAGTTTCTGAAGCTTTCTTT.

A single count supports this clone. The chain combines TRBV30 with TRBJ1-5; 8 nucleotides line up with TRBD1. V shed 4 bases, J shed 5 bases, and the junction held 7 bases outside the gene matches. Germline lookup yields CDR1 GTSNPN and CDR2 SVGIG (reference sequence). The CDR3 extends over 14 amino acids. CDR3: CAWTRGLGDQPQHF. The CDR3 bases are TGTGCCTGGACCAGGGGGCTAGGGGATCAGCCCCAGCATTTT.

This chain connects TRBV7-9 to TRBJ2-1, with D perhaps matching TRBD2 (5 bases). CDR1 and CDR2 from the germline V gene are SEHNR and FQNEAQ (reference sequence). Trimming removed 5 bases from V and 7 bases from J, with 15 bases in between. The CDR3 length is 14 residues. CDR3 amino acids: CASSPRDDWNEQFF. The DNA of the CDR3 is TGTGCCAGCAGCCCCCGGGATGATTGGAATGAGCAGTTCTTC.

In DNA form, the CDR3 reads TGCGCCAGCAGCTTGGCCGGGACTAGGCGGAGCTCCTACAATGAGCAGTTCTTC. It is translated as CASSLAGTRRSSYNEQFF. This sequence joins TRBV5-1 and TRBJ2-1; TRBD2 aligns across 8 bases. V shed 0 bases, J shed 0 bases, and the junction held 8 bases outside the gene matches. The CDR3 covers 18 residues. CDR1 and CDR2 (germline): SGHRS, YFSETQ.

This rearrangement joins TRBV5-1 to TRBJ2-7, with D hard to call. Trimming cost V 0 bases and J 4 bases, with 5 bases left between them. CDR1 and CDR2 from the germline V gene are SGHRS and YFSETQ. This CDR3 contains 12 residues. CDR3 region: CASSLGQYEQYF. The CDR3 DNA sequence: TGCGCCAGCAGCTTGGGTCAGTACGAGCAGTACTTC.

The rearrangement uses TRBV11-1 and TRBJ2-5, with D perhaps matching TRBD2 (6 bases). CDR1 is SGHAT, CDR2 FQDESV, per germline (reference sequence). This CDR3 contains 13 residues. Trimming removed 2 bases at V and 3 bases at J, with 7 bases between. The CDR3 nucleotides read TGTGCCAGCAGCTTAACGGGAGAAGAGACCCAGTACTTC. Its protein is CASSLTGEETQYF.

The chain uses TRBV19 and TRBJ1-1, with TRBD1 as a possible D gene (6 bases). V lost 6 bases to trimming and J lost 0 bases, with 11 bases between them. Per germline, CDR1 LNHDA and CDR2 SQIVND (reference sequence). The CDR3 extends over 14 amino acids. In nucleotides, the CDR3 is TGTGCCAGTAGCCGGGACACAATGAACACTGAAGCTTTCTTT. This translates into CASSRDTMNTEAFF.

The chain has TRBV9 and TRBJ1-1; no clear D gene. Trimming shortened V by 3 bases and J by 5 bases, and 14 bases separated the two germline ends. CDR1 SGDLS and CDR2 YYNGEE come from the germline V gene. CDR3 length: 14 residues. DNA of the CDR3: TGTGCCAGCAGCGCTTCGAACCGGGAAACTGAAGCTTTCTTT. Its translation is CASSASNRETEAFF.

The genes are TRBV7-2 and TRBJ2-7; 7 nucleotides align to TRBD2. Per germline, CDR1 SGHTA and CDR2 FQGNSA. With 5 bases clipped from V and 2 bases from J, the junction kept 12 bases outside the gene matches. The CDR3 contains 16 residues. CDR3 loop: CASSTSGAGVPYEQYF. The DNA of the CDR3 is TGTGCCAGCAGCACCAGTGGGGCGGGAGTCCCCTACGAGCAGTACTTC.

The gene calls are TRBV2 and TRBJ1-3; TRBD1 aligns across 9 bases. The V gene end was trimmed by 4 bases and the J gene end by 2 bases; junction bases not matched to a gene: 6. The CDR3 extends over 16 amino acids. Germline-derived CDR1 and CDR2 are SNHLY and FYNNEI. The CDR3, as DNA: TGTGCCAGCAGTGTTGGGACAGGGACGGCTGGAAACACCATATATTTT. Its protein product is CASSVGTGTAGNTIYF.